The present entry profiles one T cell receptor beta chain with its context. It lacks a known antigen. The input lacks base qualities; no much larger clone sits a single base away. The CDR3 regions of human TCRbeta chains were analyzed by immunosequencing. The source study handled its data this way. Repertoire TCRs were matched against a reference library of SARS-CoV-2-specific TCRs generated with the MIRA antigen-specificity platform. Breadth meant the fraction of unique TCRs that were SARS-CoV-2-associated, whereas depth meant the fraction of total T cells that were SARS-CoV-2-associated. Using the MIRA data, every spike-specific TCR was mapped to the spike region that the TCR reacted to and assigned to either a CD4 or a CD8 class. Log10-transformed breadth and depth values were compared by one-way ANOVA with Sidak's multiple comparisons tests. In its TCRdb copy, this immuneACCESS table keeps in-frame sequences only and misses some clones. Where compared with another copy, unresolved V genes explain less than half of these, and the others have no known cause. V and J calls and clone size come straight from that table; D and trimming were deduced from the DNA. The sample table holds some 130,000 clones, of which over 75% were seen once. The top ten clones comprise about 7% of the sample.

As encoded in the germline V gene, CDR1 is MNHEY while CDR2 is SVGAGI. Including cysteine and phenylalanine, the CDR3 has 15 amino acids. Just CDR3 DNA is preserved here, 45 bases in frame from base 1. Here V drops 2 bases and J drops 3 bases, and the junction holds 0 bases not matched to any gene. Interpreted using the paper, the time point label stands for: baseline before first vaccination. Vaccinee samples came from UK trials COV001 and COV002, including a single-blind randomized controlled phase 2/3 trial of AZD1222 (ChAdOx1 nCoV-19) in healthy adults. Trial participant PBMC samples were collected at day 0 and day 28 after the second dose for TCRbeta chain sequencing. This sample is drawn from a study of T cell responses to AZD1222 COVID-19 vaccine (dated by TCRdb to the early 2020s). As for the study more broadly: AZD1222 recipients given second doses at about 4 weeks or at about 12 weeks were pooled, since spike-specific TCR depth and breadth were not found to differ between the two schedules. A total of 230 or so trial participants underwent TCR sequencing, of whom around 200 received two doses of AZD1222 and about 25 received two doses of the MenACWY control vaccine. Enrollment into the trials was organized by age into subgroups of 18-55, 56-69 and 70-plus years, and those subgroups contained roughly 150, 30 and 60 TCR-sequenced participants, respectively.

Points the paper makes about the study in general: Participants were mostly white British, with more females than males. The authors suggested clonal diversity may have been underestimated. The 56-69-year group was small, and its depth increase did not reach significance, likely because of low power. Reportedly, close to half of the unique spike-specific TCRs recognized epitopes lying outside the regions that are mutated in the B.1.351 and B.1.1.7 variants. The whole spike protein was spanned by vaccine-associated CD4 TCRs, and dominant responses were seen in regions 160-218 and 743-854. Only a handful of AZD1222 recipients were SARS-CoV-2 seropositive at baseline, limiting conclusions about previously exposed vaccinees. Because no samples from the day 14 peak response were available, repertoires could be characterized only after the peak T cell response. A significant rise in spike-specific TCR breadth and depth was observed after two AZD1222 doses relative to day 0 and relative to MenACWY recipients.

The receptor chain draws on TRBV6-5 and TRBJ2-1, with 11 central nucleotides matching TRBD1. The TCR was taken from an adult in good health. The sample consisted of peripheral blood, taken on day 0 of AZD1222 vaccination. The CDR3 protein is CASSYGTGGYNEQFF. DNA sequence: TGTGCCAGCAGTTACGGGACAGGGGGCTACAATGAGCAGTTCTTC.